The sequence of this T cell receptor (beta chain) was determined in a study of molecular identifiers for immune sequencing clone quantification. TCRdb re-called the PCR reads through MiXCR, storing one row per CDR3 protein. The sample lists approximately 90,000 distinct CDR3 sequences, approximately 24% occurring once. General study points: Amid approximately 1 million naive cells, spiked Jurkat TCR RNA from one cell was reportedly still detectable. Clonotypes surpassing 20 RNA copies contained over 98% of effector molecules, versus under 1% in naive cells.

This clonotype appeared many times. Its antigen is currently unknown. The source is a human donor in good health. Some libraries in this study had Jurkat cell RNA spiked in. The sequenced sample consisted of naive CD8+ T cells from blood, with Jurkat cell RNA spiked in. The subset is: FACS-sorted CD8+CD4-CCR7+CD45RA+ naive T cells.

As DNA, the CDR3 is TGTGCCAGCAGCTCCAAGACAGGGCTCCAGCCCCAGCATTTT. Protein sequence: CASSSKTGLQPQHF. V and J are TRBV28 and TRBJ1-5; 7 positions agree with TRBD1. The CDR3 has 14 residues. Germline V gene data show CDR1 as MDHEN and CDR2 as SYDVKM. The J segment lost 7 bases and the V segment lost 6 bases, leaving 9 bases of the junction unmatched.